This T cell receptor beta chain was documented in a study of T cell repertoires in ileal Crohn's disease. Across the study: Surgery for a complication: stricturing in 61%, penetrating in 39%.

V lost 4 bases and J 0 bases, leaving 12 bases between the germline ends. The CDR3 length is 15 residues. In germline, CDR1 is SGHRS, CDR2 YFSETQ. Study results and limitations: All patients with clonality above 26.8% had endoscopic recurrence.

Points on this clone: The antigen is unknown.

Sequencing used immunoSEQ multiplex PCR; TCRdb keeps in-frame clones, though not all of them. The sample lists approximately 6,400 clones, roughly 80% occurring once. Sequencing was done on a sample of ileal tissue. This sequence originates from an adult with Crohn's disease. The rearrangement links TRBV5-1 to TRBJ2-3; D is possibly TRBD1 (6 bases). The CDR3 DNA follows: TGCGCCAGCAGCCCCCAGACAGGAAGCACAGATACGCAGTATTTT. Translation gives CASSPQTGSTDTQYF.